Reported below is one TCR beta chain. Its matching antigen is unknown. This CDR3 region has 15 residues. Germline V gives CDR1 SQVTM, CDR2 ANQGSEA. The V and J ends lost 3 bases and 4 bases respectively, with 16 bases between them. This specimen comes from a study of blood T cells in healthy people across ages. Donors each provided approximately 9.6 milliliters of peripheral blood. A second PCR, run for roughly 7 to 12 cycles, used a sample-barcoded 5' primer plus a J-beta primer mix. TCRdb processed the 5' RACE reads anew with MiXCR; each CDR3 protein has one entry. Of 800,000 or so distinct CDR3 sequences detected, about half appear once; the ten largest clones hold 15% to 20%. Notes on the study in general: Estimated diversity across one million T cells was deemed an underestimate. The fall in TCR beta diversity per million T cells was roughly linear with age.

The sequence was obtained from a man older than 75 in good health. The V call is TRBV29-1, the J call TRBJ2-1; D is perhaps TRBD2 (7 bases). Sequencing was carried out using blood. DNA of the CDR3: TGCAGCGTTGAGACGGGGGGCATAGTGTACAATGAGCAGTTCTTC. Protein sequence: CSVETGGIVYNEQFF.